This T cell receptor beta chain was captured in a study of blood T cell repertoires in COVID-19 (dated by TCRdb to 2018 to 2021). In the study overall: The collaborator samples originated in the United States, Italy and Spain and spanned the acute and convalescent phases of COVID-19. The material from the prospective study consisted of cDNA or gDNA derived from T cells, B-cell-depleted T cells, or PBMCs. The dataset comprised deeply sampled blood TCRbeta repertoires from subjects exposed to, actively infected with, or recovered from COVID-19. The repertoires were released in a freely available public database meant as a resource for research on the immune response to SARS-CoV-2. The samples were drawn from the first 160 participants of the ongoing ImmuneRACE study and from more than 1,000 subjects provided by 6 global collaborators. Sample metadata almost always included a de-identified subject ID, COVID-19 status, age in years and sex. HLA class I and class II types, where available, came from metadata supplied by the sample provider rather than from assay-based typing. The paper as a whole reports these results and caveats: Clinical and demographic metadata were provided uncurated, with the amount varying by source and participant.

The immunoSEQ Assay, a bias-controlled multiplex PCR, was used to amplify TCRbeta CDR3 regions from genomic DNA. On the study's bioinformatics: Within the assay, amplification of reference gene primers was used to estimate how many nucleated cells each sample contained. To quantify the absolute abundance of each unique TCRbeta CDR3 rearrangement, sequence reads were collapsed and filtered. For each sample, productive Simpson clonality was calculated as the square root of Simpson's diversity index across productive rearrangements. The clones in this table, taken by TCRdb from immuneACCESS, are in-frame only. Not every clone is retained; where verified, under half of the shortfall comes from an unresolved V gene, and the cause of the rest is unknown. V and J calls and clone size follow that table, whereas D and trimming were derived from the DNA. This sample comprises fewer than 200,000 clones, 70% to 80% of them detected only once. Clones ranked in the top ten supply 8.5% to 10% of the sample.

Collaborating institutions collected whole blood in K2EDTA tubes following their own protocols. Collaborator samples were shipped for TCRbeta analysis as frozen whole blood, isolated PBMCs, or DNA extracted from either sample type. Points on this clone: Its antigen is still unknown. Nothing much larger sits one base from this clone, and base qualities are not available.

The TCR originated in a woman in her forties or fifties with active or convalescent COVID-19. The sample taken for sequencing was peripheral blood.

The DNA reads as follows: TGTGCCAGCAATTCGGGACAGAGTTTCTCTGGGGCCAACGTCCTGACTTTC. Its translation is CASNSGQSFSGANVLTF. Recombination joined TRBV28 with TRBJ2-6, with 7 bases in between that match TRBD1. The germline V gene supplies CDR1 MDHEN and CDR2 SYDVKM. Trimmed from V: 7 bases; trimmed from J: 0 bases; junction bases lacking a gene match: 9. From the cysteine up to the phenylalanine, the CDR3 has a length of 17 residues. Solely the CDR3 DNA is kept, with 51 bases framed from the first base.